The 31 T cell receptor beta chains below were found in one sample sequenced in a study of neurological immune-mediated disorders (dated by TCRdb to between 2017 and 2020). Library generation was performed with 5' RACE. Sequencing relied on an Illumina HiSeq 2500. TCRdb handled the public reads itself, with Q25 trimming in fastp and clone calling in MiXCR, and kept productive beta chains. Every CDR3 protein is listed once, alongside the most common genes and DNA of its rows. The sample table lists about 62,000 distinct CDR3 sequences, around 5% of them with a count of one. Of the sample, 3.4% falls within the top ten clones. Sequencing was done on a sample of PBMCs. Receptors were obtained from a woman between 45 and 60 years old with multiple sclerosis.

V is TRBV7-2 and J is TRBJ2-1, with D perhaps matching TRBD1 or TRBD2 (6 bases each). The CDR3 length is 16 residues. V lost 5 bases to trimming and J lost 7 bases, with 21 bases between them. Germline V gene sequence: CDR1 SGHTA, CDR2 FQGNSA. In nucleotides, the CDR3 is TGTGCCAGCAGCCTCCGTTGGGGGGCGAATTATAATGAGCAGTTCTTC. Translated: CASSLRWGANYNEQFF.

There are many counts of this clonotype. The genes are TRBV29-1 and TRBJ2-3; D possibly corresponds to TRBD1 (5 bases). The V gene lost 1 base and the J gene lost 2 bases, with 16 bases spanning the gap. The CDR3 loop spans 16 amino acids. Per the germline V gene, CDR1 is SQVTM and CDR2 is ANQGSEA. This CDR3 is CSVEGTPGPNTDTQYF. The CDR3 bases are TGCAGCGTTGAAGGGACACCCGGGCCGAACACAGATACGCAGTATTTT.

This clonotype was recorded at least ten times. Written as DNA, the CDR3 is TGCGCCAGCAGACTTAGCACAGATACGCAGTATTTT. Amino acid sequence: CASRLSTDTQYF. This rearrangement joins TRBV5-1 to TRBJ2-3; D not certain. Germline values: CDR1 SGHRS, CDR2 YFSETQ. V was clipped by 5 bases and J by 0 bases, with 4 bases between them. CDR3 length: 12 residues.

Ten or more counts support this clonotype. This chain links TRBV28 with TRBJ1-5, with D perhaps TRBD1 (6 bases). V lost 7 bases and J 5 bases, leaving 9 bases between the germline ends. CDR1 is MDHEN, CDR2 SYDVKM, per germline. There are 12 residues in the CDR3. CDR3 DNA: TGTGCCAGCATCAACAGGGATCAGCCCCAGCATTTT. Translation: CASINRDQPQHF. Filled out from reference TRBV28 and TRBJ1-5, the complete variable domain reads DVKVTQSSRYLVKRTGEKVFLECVQDMDHENMFWYRQDPGLGLRLIYFSYDVKMKEKGDIPEGYSVSREKKERFSLILESASTNQTSMYLCASINRDQPQHFGDGTRLSIL.

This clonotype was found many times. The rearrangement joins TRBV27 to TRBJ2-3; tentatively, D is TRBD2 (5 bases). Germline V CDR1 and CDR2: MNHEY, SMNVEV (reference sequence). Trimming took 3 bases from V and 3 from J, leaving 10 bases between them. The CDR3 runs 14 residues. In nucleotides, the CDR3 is TGTGCCAGCAGTTTGGAGGCGGTGACAGATACGCAGTATTTT. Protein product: CASSLEAVTDTQYF.

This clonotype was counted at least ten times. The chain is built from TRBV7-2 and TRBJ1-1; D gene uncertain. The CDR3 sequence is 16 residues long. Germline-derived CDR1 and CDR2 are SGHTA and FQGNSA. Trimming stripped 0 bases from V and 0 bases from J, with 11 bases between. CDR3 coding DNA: TGTGCCAGCAGCTTAGCGCGCCCGGGGATGAACACTGAAGCTTTCTTT. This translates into CASSLARPGMNTEAFF.

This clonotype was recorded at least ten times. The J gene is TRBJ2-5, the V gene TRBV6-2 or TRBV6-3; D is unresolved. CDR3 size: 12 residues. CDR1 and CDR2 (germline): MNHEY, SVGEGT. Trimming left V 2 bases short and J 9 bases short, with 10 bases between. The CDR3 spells CASSYDGRPQYF. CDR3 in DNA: TGTGCCAGCAGTTACGACGGGCGCCCCCAGTACTTC.

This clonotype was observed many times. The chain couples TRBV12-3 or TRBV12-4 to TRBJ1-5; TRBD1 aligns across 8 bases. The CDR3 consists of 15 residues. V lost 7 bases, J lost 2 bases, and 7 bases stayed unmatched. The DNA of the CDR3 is TGTGCCAGCACCCCAGGACAGGGTGGCAATCAGCCCCAGCATTTT. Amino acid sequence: CASTPGQGGNQPQHF.

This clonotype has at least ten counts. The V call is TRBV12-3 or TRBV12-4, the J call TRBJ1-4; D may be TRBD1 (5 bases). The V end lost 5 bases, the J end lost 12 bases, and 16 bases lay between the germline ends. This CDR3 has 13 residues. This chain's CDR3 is CASSPDSERELFF. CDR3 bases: TGTGCCAGCAGTCCTGACAGCGAGAGGGAACTGTTTTTT.

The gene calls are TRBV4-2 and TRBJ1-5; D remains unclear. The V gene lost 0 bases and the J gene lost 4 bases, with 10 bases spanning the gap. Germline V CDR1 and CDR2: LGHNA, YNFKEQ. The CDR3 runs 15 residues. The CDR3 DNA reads TGTGCCAGCAGCCAAGAGTCAGCGACGAATCAGCCCCAGCATTTT. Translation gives CASSQESATNQPQHF.

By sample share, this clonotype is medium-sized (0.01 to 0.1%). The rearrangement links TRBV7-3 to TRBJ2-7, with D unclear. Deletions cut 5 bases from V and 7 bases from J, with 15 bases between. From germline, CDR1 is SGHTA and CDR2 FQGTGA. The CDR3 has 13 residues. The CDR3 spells CASSAEDGSEQYF. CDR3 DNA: TGTGCCAGCAGCGCAGAGGACGGAAGTGAGCAGTACTTC. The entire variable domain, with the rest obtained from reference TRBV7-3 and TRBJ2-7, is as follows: GAGVSQTPSNKVTEKGKYVELRCDPISGHTALYWYRQSLGQGPEFLIYFQGTGAADDSGLPNDRFFAVRPEGSVSTLKIQRTERGDSAVYLCASSAEDGSEQYFGPGTRLTVT.

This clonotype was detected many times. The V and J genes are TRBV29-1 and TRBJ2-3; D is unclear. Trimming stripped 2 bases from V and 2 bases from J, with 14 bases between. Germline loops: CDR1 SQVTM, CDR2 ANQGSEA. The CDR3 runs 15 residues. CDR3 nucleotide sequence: TGCAGCGTTGAACTTTATCTGGCACCCACAGATACGCAGTATTTT. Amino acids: CSVELYLAPTDTQYF.

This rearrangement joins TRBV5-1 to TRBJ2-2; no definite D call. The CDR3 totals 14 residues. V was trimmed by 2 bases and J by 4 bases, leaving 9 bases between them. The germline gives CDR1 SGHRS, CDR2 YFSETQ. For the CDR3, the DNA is TGCGCCAGCAGCTTACAATCGGCCACCGGGGAGCTGTTTTTT. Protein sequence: CASSLQSATGELFF.

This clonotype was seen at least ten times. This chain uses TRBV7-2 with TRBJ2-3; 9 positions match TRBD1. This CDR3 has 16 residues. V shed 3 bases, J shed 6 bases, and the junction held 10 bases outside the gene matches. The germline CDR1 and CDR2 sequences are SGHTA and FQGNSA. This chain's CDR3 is CASSFGAGTGFDTQYF. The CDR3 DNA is TGTGCCAGCAGCTTCGGTGCCGGGACAGGGTTTGATACGCAGTATTTT.

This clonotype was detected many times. This chain's CDR3 is CSARDTNEQFF. In nucleotides, the CDR3 is TGCAGTGCTAGAGATACAAATGAGCAGTTCTTC. The chain uses TRBV20-1 and TRBJ2-1; D ambiguous. The CDR3 is 11 amino acids. The V end was cut by 0 bases, the J end by 7 bases, with 4 bases between. Per the germline V gene, CDR1 is DFQATT and CDR2 is SNEGSKA (reference sequence).

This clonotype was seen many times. CDR3 nucleotides: TGCGCCAGCAGCTTGGCCAGAAACAGGGGGCCTAACACCGGGGAGCTGTTTTTT. This translates into CASSLARNRGPNTGELFF. This rearrangement joins TRBV5-1 to TRBJ2-2; 9 nucleotides match TRBD1. V lost 0 bases to trimming and J lost 2 bases; unmatched junction nucleotides: 8. CDR1 is SGHRS and CDR2 is YFSETQ in the germline V gene. The CDR3 is 18 residues long.

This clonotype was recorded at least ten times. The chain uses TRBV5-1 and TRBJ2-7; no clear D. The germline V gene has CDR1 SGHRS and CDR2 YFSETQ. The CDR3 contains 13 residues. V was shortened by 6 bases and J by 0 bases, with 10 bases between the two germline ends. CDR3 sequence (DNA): TGCGCCAGCAACACGATAGGCTCCTACGAGCAGTACTTC. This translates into CASNTIGSYEQYF.

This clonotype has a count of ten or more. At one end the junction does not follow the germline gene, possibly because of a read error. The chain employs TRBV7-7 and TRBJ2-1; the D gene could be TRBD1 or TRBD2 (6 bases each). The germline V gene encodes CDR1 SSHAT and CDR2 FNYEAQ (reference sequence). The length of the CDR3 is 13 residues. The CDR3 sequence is CASSLGGGNEQFF. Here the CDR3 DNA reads TGTGCTAGCAGCTTAGGAGGGGGCAATGAGCAGTTCTTC.

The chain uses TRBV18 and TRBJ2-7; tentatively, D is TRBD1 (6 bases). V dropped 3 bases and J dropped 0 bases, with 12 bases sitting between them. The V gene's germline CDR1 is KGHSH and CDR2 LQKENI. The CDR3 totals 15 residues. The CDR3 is CASSPFGTPSYEQYF. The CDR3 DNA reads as TGTGCCAGCTCACCCTTCGGGACACCCTCCTACGAGCAGTACTTC. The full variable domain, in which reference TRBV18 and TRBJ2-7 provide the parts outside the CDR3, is NAGVMQNPRHLVRRRGQEARLRCSPMKGHSHVYWYRQLPEEGLKFMVYLQKENIIDESGMPKERFSAEFPKEGPSILRIQQVVRGDSAAYFCASSPFGTPSYEQYFGPGTRLTVT.

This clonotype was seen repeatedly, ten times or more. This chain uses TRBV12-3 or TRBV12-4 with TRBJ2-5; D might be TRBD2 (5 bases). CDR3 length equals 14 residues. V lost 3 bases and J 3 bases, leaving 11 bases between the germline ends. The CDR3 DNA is TGTGCCAGCAGTTTGAAGCGGATAAAAGAGACCCAGTACTTC. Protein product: CASSLKRIKETQYF.

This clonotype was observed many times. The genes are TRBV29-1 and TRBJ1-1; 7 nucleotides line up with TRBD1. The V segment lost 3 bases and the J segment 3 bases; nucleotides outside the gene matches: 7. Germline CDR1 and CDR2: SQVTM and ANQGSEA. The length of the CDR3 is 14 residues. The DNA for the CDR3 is TGCAGCGTTGATACGACAGGGTTCTACACTGAAGCTTTCTTT. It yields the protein CSVDTTGFYTEAFF.

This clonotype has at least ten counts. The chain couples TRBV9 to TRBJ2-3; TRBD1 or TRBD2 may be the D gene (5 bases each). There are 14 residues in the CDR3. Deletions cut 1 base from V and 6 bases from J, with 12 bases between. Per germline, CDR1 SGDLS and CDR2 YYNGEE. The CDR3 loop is CASSVSRGADTQYF. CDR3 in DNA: TGTGCCAGCAGCGTATCCCGAGGGGCCGATACGCAGTATTTT.

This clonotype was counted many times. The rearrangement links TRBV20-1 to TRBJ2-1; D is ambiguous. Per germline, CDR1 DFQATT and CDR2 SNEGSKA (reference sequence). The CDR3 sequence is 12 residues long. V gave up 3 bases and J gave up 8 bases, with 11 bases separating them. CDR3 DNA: TGCAGTGCTAGCATAACGGGCGATGAGCAGTTCTTC. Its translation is CSASITGDEQFF.

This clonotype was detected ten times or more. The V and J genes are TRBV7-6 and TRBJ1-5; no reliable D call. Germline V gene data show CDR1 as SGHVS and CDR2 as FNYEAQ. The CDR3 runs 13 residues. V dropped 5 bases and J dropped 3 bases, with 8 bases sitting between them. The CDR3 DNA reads TGTGCCAGCAGCCAAATGGACAATCAGCCCCAGCATTTT. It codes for CASSQMDNQPQHF.

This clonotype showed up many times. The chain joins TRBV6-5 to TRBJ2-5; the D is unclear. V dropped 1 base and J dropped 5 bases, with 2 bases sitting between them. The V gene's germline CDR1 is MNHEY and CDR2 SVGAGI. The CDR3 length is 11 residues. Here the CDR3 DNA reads TGTGCCAGCAGTTACTTGGAGACCCAGTACTTC. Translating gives CASSYLETQYF.

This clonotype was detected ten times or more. CDR3 residues: CASSRDRATDTQYF. Written as DNA, the CDR3 is TGTGCCAGCAGCCGGGACAGGGCCACAGATACGCAGTATTTT. This sequence joins TRBV14 and TRBJ2-3; 9 positions match TRBD1. The V and J ends lost 4 bases and 2 bases, in that order; junction bases with no gene match: 1. This CDR3 comprises 14 residues. Germline values: CDR1 SGHDN, CDR2 FVKESK.

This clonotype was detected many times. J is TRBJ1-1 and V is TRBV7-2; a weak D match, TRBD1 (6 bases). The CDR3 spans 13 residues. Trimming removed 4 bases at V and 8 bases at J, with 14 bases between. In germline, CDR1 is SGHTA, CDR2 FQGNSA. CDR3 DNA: TGTGCCAGCAGCTGGGGGGGCAGGGTCGAAGCTTTCTTT. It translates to CASSWGGRVEAFF.

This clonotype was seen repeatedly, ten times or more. The CDR3 nucleotides are TGCAGCGTTGAAGATTGGCAGGCTGCTGGGGCCAACGTCCTGACTTTC. Protein product: CSVEDWQAAGANVLTF. The chain joins TRBV29-1 to TRBJ2-6, with unresolved D. V was shortened by 0 bases and J by 2 bases, with 11 bases between the two germline ends. The CDR3 spans 16 residues. Germline CDR1 is SQVTM and CDR2 is ANQGSEA.

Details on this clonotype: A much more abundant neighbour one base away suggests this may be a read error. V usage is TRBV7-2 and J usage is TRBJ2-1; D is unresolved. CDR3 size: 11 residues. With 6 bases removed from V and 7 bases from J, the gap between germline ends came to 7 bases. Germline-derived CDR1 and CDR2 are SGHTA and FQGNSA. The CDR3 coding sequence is TGTGCCAGCAGGATAATAAATGAGCAGTTCTTC. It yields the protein CASRIINEQFF.

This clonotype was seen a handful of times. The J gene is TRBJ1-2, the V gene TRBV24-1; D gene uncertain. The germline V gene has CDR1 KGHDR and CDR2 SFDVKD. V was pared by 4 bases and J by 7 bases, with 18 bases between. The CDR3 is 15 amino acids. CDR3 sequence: CATSDPKGLSSGYTF. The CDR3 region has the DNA TGTGCCACCAGTGACCCTAAAGGGTTGAGTAGTGGCTACACCTTC.

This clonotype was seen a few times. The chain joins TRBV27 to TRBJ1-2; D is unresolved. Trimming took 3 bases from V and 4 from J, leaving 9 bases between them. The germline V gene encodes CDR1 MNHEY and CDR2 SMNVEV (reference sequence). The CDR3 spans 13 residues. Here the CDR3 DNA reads TGTGCCAGCAGTTTCCCCGGCTCCTATGGCTACACCTTC. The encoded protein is CASSFPGSYGYTF.